This T cell receptor (beta chain) originates from a study of follicular helper T cells after annual influenza vaccination. The time point is: 2015-2016 season, 7 days after influenza vaccination. Profiled with immunoSEQ multiplex PCR; TCRdb holds only in-frame clones, not every one. The table lists approximately 11,000 clones, 80% to 90% of them singletons. V gave up 6 bases and J gave up 2 bases, with 7 bases separating them. CDR1 is DFQATT, CDR2 SNEGSKA, per germline (reference sequence). CDR3 length equals 11 residues. Concerning this clone: Its matching antigen is unknown.

Study results and limitations: Productive TCRB sequences came from only about 9-21% of cells. Day 7 ICOS+CD38+ clones were most often found later in ICOS-CD38- cTfh cells. Successive annual vaccinations recalled a recurrent oligoclonal ICOS+CD38+ cTfh response with influenza-specific clonotypes.

This TCR was sampled from an adult who received the influenza vaccine. The rearrangement uses TRBV20-1 and TRBJ2-5; D gene ambiguous. The sequencing used CXCR5+ CD38- circulating T follicular helper cells from blood, collected 7 days after influenza vaccination. Documented subset: circulating Tfh, non-naive CD4+CXCR5+PD-1+ (ICOS+CD38+ or ICOS-CD38-). The CDR3 DNA follows: TGCAGTGCATACTTACAAGAGACCCAGTACTTC. Its protein is CSAYLQETQYF.